This is a list of T cell receptor beta chains from one sample in a study of human T cells and chemical hapten exposure. TCRdb analysed the RACE reads with MiXCR anew, one entry per CDR3 protein. The sample consists of some 45,000 distinct CDR3 sequences, 8% to 9.5% of them appearing once. Sequencing was performed on whole blood, taken in connection with sensitization to the hapten diphenylcyclopropenone (DPC). The receptors were gathered from a woman aged 40-49 years with alopecia areata. Some clones in this sample may be carry-over from other donors' samples. Each CDR3 is given with its conserved first and last residue. The order of the fields is J gene, D gene, clone size, V gene, CDR3 length, CDR3 DNA, CDR3 protein. The D gene is left open where the match is weak. Not all rows give a size; the values are once, few, many and, for expanded clones, a class.

>TRBJ2-3|NA|many|TRBV6-2/TRBV6-3|13
TGTGCCAGCAGTTGGGGCCTTAAGGATACGCAGTATTTT
CASSWGLKDTQYF
>TRBJ2-2|NA|many|TRBV7-3|13
TGTGCCAGCAGCTTAATCTTCGCCGGGGAGCTGTTTTTT
CASSLIFAGELFF
>TRBJ1-3|NA|many|TRBV9|15
TGTGCCAGCGTCGGCGTGGGTGGCTCTGGAAACACCATATATTTT
CASVGVGGSGNTIYF
>TRBJ2-2|NA|few|TRBV12-3/TRBV12-4|12
TGTGCCAGCAGTTACCCGACCGGGGAGCTGTTTTTT
CASSYPTGELFF
>TRBJ1-1|NA|many|TRBV7-3|14
TGTGCCAGCAGCTCGAACGGACGCGGCACTGAAGCTTTCTTT
CASSSNGRGTEAFF
>TRBJ2-7|TRBD1|many|TRBV7-6|16
TGTGCCAGCAGCTTAGCGAGTCGGGACAGCTCCTACGAGCAGTACTTC
CASSLASRDSSYEQYF
>TRBJ2-3|TRBD2|many|TRBV4-1|17
TGCGCCAGCAGCCAAAGCGACGGAGCGGGGAGCACAGATACGCAGTATTTT
CASSQSDGAGSTDTQYF
>TRBJ2-7|NA|few|TRBV2|16
TGTGCCAGCAGTGAAGCTCGGGCGGCAGGACGGGCCACTACGTACTTC
CASSEARAAGRATTYF
>TRBJ1-2|NA|many|TRBV12-3/TRBV12-4|13
TGTGCCAGCAGTTTCTCAAATGTATATGGCTACACCTTC
CASSFSNVYGYTF
>TRBJ2-3|NA|NA|TRBV4-3|16
TGCGCCAGCAGCCAAGATGGCATAGACCGCACAGATACGCAGTATTTT
CASSQDGIDRTDTQYF
>TRBJ1-5|NA|many|TRBV7-9|15
TGTGCCAGCAGCCTTACAGGGCCGGGTAATCAGCCCCAGCATTTT
CASSLTGPGNQPQHF
>TRBJ2-5|TRBD2|many|TRBV4-3|17
TGCGCCAGCAGCCAAGATGGTACTAGCGGGGCTCAAGAGACCCAGTACTTC
CASSQDGTSGAQETQYF
>TRBJ2-7|TRBD1|many|TRBV2|13
TGTGCCAGCAGTTTCAGGGGGCAGGGCGAGCAGTACTTC
CASSFRGQGEQYF
>TRBJ1-4|NA|many|TRBV5-1|13
TGCGCCAGCAGCCCATCGGGGAATGAAAAACTGTTTTTT
CASSPSGNEKLFF
>TRBJ1-1|TRBD1|many|TRBV7-3|16
TGTGCCAGCAGCTTAATGACCGGGACAGTTAACACTGAAGCTTTCTTT
CASSLMTGTVNTEAFF
>TRBJ2-7|NA|many|TRBV27|14
TGTGCCAGCAGTTTATCACACAGAGCCTACGAGCAGTACTTC
CASSLSHRAYEQYF
>TRBJ1-5|NA|many|TRBV6-1|15
TGTGCCAGCAGTCTTCAGAAAGGGAGCAATCAGCCCCAGCATTTT
CASSLQKGSNQPQHF
>TRBJ2-7|TRBD2|few|TRBV18|16
TGTGCCAGCTCACTACATAGCGGGGGGGCCGCCTACGAGCAGTACTTC
CASSLHSGGAAYEQYF
>TRBJ1-3|NA|many|TRBV6-6|17
TGTGCCAGCAGTTACTGGCCTCCAGGGAACTCTGGAAACACCATATATTTT
CASSYWPPGNSGNTIYF
>TRBJ2-5|NA|many|TRBV4-1|18
TGCGCCAGCAGCCAGGGTGTAATGGGAAATCCATACCAAGAGACCCAGTACTTC
CASSQGVMGNPYQETQYF
>TRBJ2-1|TRBD2|many|TRBV6-2/TRBV6-3|14
TGTGCCAGCAGTTACGGACTAGCTCATAATGAGCAGTTCTTC
CASSYGLAHNEQFF
>TRBJ2-1|TRBD2|many|TRBV5-1|15
TGCGCCAGCAGCTTAACTAGCGGGGGAGGCAATGAGCAGTTCTTC
CASSLTSGGGNEQFF
>TRBJ1-4|NA|many|TRBV14|15
TGTGCCAGCAGCCCTCTTGAGGGGTATAATGAAAAACTGTTTTTT
CASSPLEGYNEKLFF
>TRBJ2-5|NA|many|TRBV7-3|13
TGTGCCAGCAGCTTAAGGGCCCCAGAGACCCAGTACTTC
CASSLRAPETQYF
>TRBJ1-2|NA|few|TRBV4-1|14
TGCGCCAGCAGCCAAGTTTTACAGGGTGATGGCTACACCTTC
CASSQVLQGDGYTF
>TRBJ2-7|TRBD2|many|TRBV4-3|15
TGCGCCAGCAGCCCCTCTGGGACGGGGGGCTACGAGCAGTACTTC
CASSPSGTGGYEQYF
>TRBJ2-1|NA|few|TRBV7-9|12
TGTGCCAGCAGCTTAGGGGCCGCCCTGCAGTTCTTC
CASSLGAALQFF
>TRBJ2-3|TRBD1|many|TRBV25-1|18
TGTGCCAGCAGTGGGACAGGGACTTCCATCCTAAGCACAGATACGCAGTATTTT
CASSGTGTSILSTDTQYF
>TRBJ2-1|TRBD2|few|TRBV11-2|15
TGTGCCAGCAGCTTTACTAGCGGGGGGGGCCATGAGCAGTTCTTC
CASSFTSGGGHEQFF
>TRBJ1-2|TRBD1|many|TRBV6-5|14
TGTGCCAGCAAAGTACAGGGGTCCCCCTATGGCTACACCTTC
CASKVQGSPYGYTF
>TRBJ2-3|NA|few|TRBV20-1|11
TGCAGTGCTCTAAGCACAGATACGCAGTATTTT
CSALSTDTQYF
>TRBJ2-1|TRBD2|NA|TRBV6-4|15
TGTGCCAGCAGTGCCAGCACTAGCGGGGGAAATGAGCAGTTCTTC
CASSASTSGGNEQFF
>TRBJ2-1|NA|many|TRBV2|12
TGTGCCAGCAACAGGGAAAACAATGAGCAGTTCTTC
CASNRENNEQFF